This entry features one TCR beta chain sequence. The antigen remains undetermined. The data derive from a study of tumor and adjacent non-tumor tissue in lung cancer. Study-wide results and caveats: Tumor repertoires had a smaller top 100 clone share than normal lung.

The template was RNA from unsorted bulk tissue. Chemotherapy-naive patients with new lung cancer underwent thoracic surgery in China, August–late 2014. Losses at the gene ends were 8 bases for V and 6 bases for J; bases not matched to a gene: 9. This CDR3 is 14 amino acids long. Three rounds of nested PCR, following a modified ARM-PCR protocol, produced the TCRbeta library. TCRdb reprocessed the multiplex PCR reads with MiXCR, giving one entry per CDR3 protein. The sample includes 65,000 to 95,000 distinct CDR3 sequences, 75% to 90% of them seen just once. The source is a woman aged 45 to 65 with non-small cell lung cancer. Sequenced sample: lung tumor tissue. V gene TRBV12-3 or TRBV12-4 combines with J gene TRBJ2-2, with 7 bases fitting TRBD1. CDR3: CASGTTGLAGELFF. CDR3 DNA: TGTGCCAGCGGCACGACAGGGCTTGCCGGGGAGCTGTTTTTT.